This T cell receptor (beta chain) was captured in a study of T cells after yellow fever vaccination. Trimming stripped 4 bases from V and 6 bases from J, with 14 bases between. The germline gives CDR1 SGHRS, CDR2 YFSETQ. The CDR3 runs 14 residues. This clonotype was observed a few times. Its specificity is not known. Study-wide findings and caveats: Reappearance after the booster was observed for most primary-vaccination clones (about 96% CD4, less than 90% CD8).

MiXCR, applied by TCRdb to the 5' RACE reads, yields one record per CDR3 protein. In the table there are nearly 300,000 distinct CDR3 sequences, approximately 10% of which are singletons. This chain links TRBV5-1 with TRBJ2-1; D may match TRBD1 or TRBD2 (5 bases each). This specimen consisted of CD4+ T cells sorted from PBMCs, obtained 5 days after the yellow fever booster vaccination. The sequence was obtained from a man between 18 and 29 years old who received the YFV17D yellow fever vaccine. The CDR3 here is CASSATRGVNEQFF. Written as DNA, the CDR3 is TGCGCCAGCAGCGCTACTAGGGGCGTCAATGAGCAGTTCTTC.